The clone carrying this T cell receptor (beta chain) was seen only a few times. As yet, its antigen is unknown. This entry belongs to a study of beta chain features in type 1 diabetes. Study-wide findings and caveats: Patients with Type 1 diabetes showed moderately but significantly shorter TCRB CDR3s in all four CD4+ subsets.

The CDR3 has 11 amino acids. Germline CDR1 and CDR2: LGHNA and YSLEER. Deletions cut 5 bases from V and 10 bases from J, with 9 bases between. The entirety of the isolated RNA underwent reverse transcription, so expressed TCRB transcripts were sequenced. Generated by immunoSEQ multiplex PCR, the TCRdb table keeps only in-frame clones and is missing some. This table has roughly 400,000 clones, 14% appearing once. Sample: naive CD4+ T cells from blood. The V call is TRBV4-3, the J call TRBJ2-1; tentatively, D is TRBD2 (5 bases). The TCR originated in a young man in good health. The CDR3 sequence is CASSKTREQFF. DNA for the CDR3: TGCGCCAGCAGCAAAACTAGAGAGCAGTTCTTC.